One sample yielded the 6 T cell receptor beta chains listed below, sequenced in a study of cytomegalovirus exposure and HLA in healthy donors. TCRdb keeps only in-frame clones here, not all; method: immunoSEQ multiplex PCR. The sample records 130,000 to 150,000 clones, 85% to 90% being singletons. Sample: PBMCs. These receptors originate from a woman aged 25 to 45 in good health and CMV-seropositive.

Here the CDR3 DNA reads TGTGCCAGCGTGGGACTACTATCAGATACGCAGTATTTT. It yields the protein CASVGLLSDTQYF. The V call is TRBV6-1, the J call TRBJ2-3; 7 bases are shared with TRBD2. This CDR3 is built from 13 residues. The trim removed 8 bases at V and 4 bases at J, leaving 6 bases unmatched. Germline CDR1 and CDR2: MNHNS and SASEGT.

The chain combines TRBV9 with TRBJ2-3, with D unresolved. The CDR3 spans 13 residues. In germline, CDR1 is SGDLS, CDR2 YYNGEE. V lost 0 bases and J 10 bases, leaving 12 bases between the germline ends. The chain's CDR3 is CASSVDWRSAQYF. The CDR3 bases are TGTGCCAGCAGCGTAGATTGGAGATCAGCGCAGTATTTT.

The V call is TRBV30, the J call TRBJ1-5; 8 bases align to TRBD1. Germline loops: CDR1 GTSNPN, CDR2 SVGIG (reference sequence). Unmatched junction bases numbered 12, after V lost 4 bases and J lost 4 bases. The CDR3 is 16 amino acids. The CDR3 here is CAWKAPIYRGNQPQHF. In DNA, the CDR3 is TGTGCCTGGAAAGCCCCTATTTACAGGGGGAATCAGCCCCAGCATTTT.

The V gene is TRBV11-2, the J gene TRBJ2-7, with TRBD1 identical over 8 bases. CDR1 is SGHAT, CDR2 FQNNGV, per germline. The CDR3 contains 14 residues. The V gene end was trimmed by 2 bases and the J gene end by 7 bases; junction bases not matched to a gene: 7. This chain's CDR3 is CASSLFRGLQEQYF. The CDR3 DNA sequence: TGTGCCAGCAGCTTATTCAGGGGGCTTCAAGAGCAGTACTTC.

The chain combines TRBV4-1 with TRBJ2-5; 7 bases fit TRBD1. The CDR3 covers 17 residues. Germline values: CDR1 MGHRA, CDR2 YSYEKL. The V gene end was trimmed by 0 bases and the J gene end by 0 bases; junction bases not matched to a gene: 7. In nucleotides, the CDR3 is TGCGCCAGCAGCCAAGATAATTTTGGGACAGACCAAGAGACCCAGTACTTC. This codes for CASSQDNFGTDQETQYF.

The CDR3 DNA is TGTGCCAGCAGCTCCGCTACCAGCGGGCTTTACAATGAGCAGTTCTTC. This sequence encodes CASSSATSGLYNEQFF. The chain recombines TRBV13 with TRBJ2-1; maybe TRBD2 (6 bases). This CDR3 comprises 16 residues. Trimming cost V 4 bases and J 4 bases, with 17 bases left between them. In germline, CDR1 is PRHDT, CDR2 FYEKMQ (reference sequence).